These 30 T cell receptor beta chains were all obtained from the same sample, sequenced in a study of low-dose radiotherapy and immunotherapy resistance in tumors. Both TCRalpha and TCRbeta chains were reverse transcribed with V-gene-specific primers. The TCRs were subjected to amplification over around 19 PCR cycles employing a constant-region primer in conjunction with a V-primer adapter. TCRdb recomputed calls from the reads with MiXCR, one row per CDR3 protein. The sample consists of tens of thousands of distinct CDR3 sequences, 20% to 25% of them appearing once. Time point noted: after trial treatment. Treatment denoted: LDRT plus nivolumab, ipilimumab, low-dose cyclophosphamide and aspirin (RACIN trial). The input for sequencing was PBMCs, taken after low-dose radiotherapy plus immunotherapy. The receptors were sampled from a female donor with ovarian cancer.

At least ten counts were recorded for this clonotype. V is TRBV6-2 or TRBV6-3 and J is TRBJ1-1, with 7 bases that match TRBD1. The trim removed 4 bases at V and 6 bases at J, leaving 5 bases unmatched. The germline V gene encodes CDR1 MNHEY and CDR2 SVGEGT. The CDR3 contains 13 residues. CDR3 sequence: CASSFRGMAEAFF. Here the CDR3 DNA reads TGTGCCAGCAGTTTCAGGGGGATGGCTGAAGCTTTCTTT.

Many counts were recorded for this clonotype. This chain uses TRBV2 with TRBJ2-1; maybe TRBD1 (6 bases). V dropped 5 bases and J dropped 8 bases, with 16 bases sitting between them. The CDR3 runs to 14 residues. CDR1 SNHLY and CDR2 FYNNEI come from the germline V gene. The CDR3 bases are TGTGCCAGCAGTCCCCTAGGGGGTTCGTATGAGCAGTTCTTC. It yields the protein CASSPLGGSYEQFF.

This clonotype was seen ten or more times. The J gene is TRBJ2-3, the V gene TRBV12-3 or TRBV12-4; 9 bases agree with TRBD1. This CDR3 region has 16 residues. Trimming cost V 10 bases and J 4 bases; bases outside gene matches: 15. CDR3 residues: CANTITGQGMADTQYF. Here the CDR3 DNA reads TGTGCCAACACCATTACCGGACAGGGGATGGCAGATACGCAGTATTTT.

This clonotype was seen at least ten times. The chain links TRBV20-1 to TRBJ2-1; TRBD2 matches at 10 bases. The V segment lost 0 bases and the J segment 2 bases; nucleotides outside the gene matches: 10. Germline assignment: CDR1 DFQATT and CDR2 SNEGSKA (reference sequence). The CDR3 runs 18 residues. DNA for the CDR3: TGCAGTGCTAGAGATCGGAGCGGGAGGGCCATTCCCTACAATGAGCAGTTCTTC. It yields the protein CSARDRSGRAIPYNEQFF.

This clonotype was recorded a few times. This chain connects TRBV5-5 to TRBJ1-2; D is unclear. In germline, CDR1 is SGHKS, CDR2 YYEKEE (reference sequence). The CDR3 extends over 15 amino acids. V lost 3 bases to trimming and J lost 8 bases, with 20 bases between them. The CDR3 loop reads CASSWPGLTPGGYTF. The DNA of the CDR3 is TGTGCCAGCAGCTGGCCCGGTCTGACCCCCGGAGGCTACACCTTC.

At least ten counts were recorded for this clonotype. The V gene is TRBV5-1, the J gene TRBJ1-2, with TRBD1 matching over 7 bases. CDR3 length: 18 amino acids. With 4 bases clipped from V and 3 bases from J, the junction kept 18 bases outside the gene matches. CDR1 SGHRS and CDR2 YFSETQ come from the germline V gene. CDR3 in amino acids: CASSPRGLKTEDHYGYTF. The DNA for the CDR3 is TGCGCCAGCAGCCCTAGGGGGCTAAAGACAGAGGATCACTATGGCTACACCTTC.

Ten or more counts support this clonotype. The rearrangement uses TRBV28 and TRBJ1-2; possible D gene TRBD1, 5 bases. This CDR3 region has 16 residues. Trimming took 5 bases from V and 2 from J, leaving 18 bases between them. CDR1 MDHEN and CDR2 SYDVKM come from the germline V gene. The CDR3 sequence: CASSVVGGSKNYGYTF. The CDR3 DNA sequence: TGTGCCAGCAGTGTAGTGGGGGGATCAAAGAACTATGGCTACACCTTC.

This clonotype has at least ten counts. The genes are TRBV12-3 or TRBV12-4 and TRBJ2-2; 12 nucleotides match TRBD1. The CDR3 spans 20 residues. The trim removed 6 bases at V and 1 base at J, leaving 15 bases unmatched. CDR3 loop: CASSSTGTGGVEGNTGELFF. In nucleotides, the CDR3 is TGTGCCAGCAGCTCCACCGGGACAGGGGGCGTGGAGGGGAACACCGGGGAGCTGTTTTTT.

The sample holds many counts of this clonotype. The J gene is TRBJ1-1, the V gene TRBV7-9; 7 nucleotides line up with TRBD1. Germline V gives CDR1 SEHNR, CDR2 FQNEAQ (reference sequence). This CDR3 comprises 16 residues. V was pared by 7 bases and J by 1 base, with 12 bases of the junction left unmatched. The DNA for the CDR3 is TGTGCCAGCACCACTCAGGGGGGCCGGACGAACACTGAAGCTTTCTTT. Translated, it gives CASTTQGGRTNTEAFF.

The sample holds many counts of this clonotype. The rearrangement links TRBV4-2 to TRBJ2-5; a possible D gene is TRBD2 (5 bases). CDR3 size: 17 residues. CDR1 is LGHNA, CDR2 YNFKEQ, per germline. V lost 0 bases to trimming and J lost 5 bases, with 19 bases between them. The chain's CDR3 is CASSQEPGGPHAETQYF. The CDR3 bases are TGTGCCAGCAGCCAAGAGCCGGGCGGGCCTCACGCGGAGACCCAGTACTTC.

This clonotype has just a few counts. V is TRBV28 and J is TRBJ2-1, with 15 bases aligning to TRBD2. The CDR3 loop spans 20 amino acids. CDR1 is MDHEN and CDR2 is SYDVKM in the germline V gene. V trimming: 6 bases; J trimming: 9 bases; junction bases outside the gene matches: 21. CDR3 amino acids: CASSLHGTSGRIVGFGEQFF. The CDR3 bases are TGTGCCAGCAGCCTTCACGGGACTAGCGGGAGGATTGTCGGGTTCGGTGAGCAGTTCTTC.

This clonotype was observed a few times. V usage is TRBV27 and J usage is TRBJ1-1; D is possibly TRBD1 (6 bases). The germline gives CDR1 MNHEY, CDR2 SMNVEV (reference sequence). V was clipped by 7 bases and J by 7 bases, with 19 bases between them. The CDR3 length is 14 residues. As DNA, the CDR3 is TGTGCCAGCACTCATAATCAGGGGACCAATGAAGCTTTCTTT. Its translation: CASTHNQGTNEAFF.

In its sample, this clonotype was seen many times. This chain links TRBV9 with TRBJ1-5; D remains ambiguous. This CDR3 is built from 14 residues. Trimming left V 0 bases short and J 6 bases short, with 10 bases between. CDR1 SGDLS and CDR2 YYNGEE come from the germline V gene. The CDR3 protein is CASSVGSGGQPQHF. DNA of the CDR3: TGTGCCAGCAGCGTAGGATCAGGCGGTCAGCCCCAGCATTTT.

This clonotype has ten or more counts. This chain links TRBV28 with TRBJ2-4, with 11 bases identical to TRBD2. This CDR3 is 20 amino acids long. V gave up 5 bases and J gave up 0 bases; unmatched junction bases: 15. Germline values: CDR1 MDHEN, CDR2 SYDVKM. CDR3 region: CASSPLLAGVTFLAKNIQYF. For the CDR3, the DNA is TGTGCCAGCAGTCCCCTACTAGCGGGGGTGACATTCTTAGCCAAAAACATTCAGTACTTC.

This clonotype was recorded many times. This chain links TRBV19 with TRBJ2-1; D remains unclear. The germline V gene encodes CDR1 LNHDA and CDR2 SQIVND (reference sequence). CDR3 length: 11 amino acids. V lost 8 bases, J lost 5 bases, and 7 bases lay in between. The CDR3 sequence: CASGSNNEQFF. The CDR3 DNA reads TGTGCCAGTGGTTCTAACAATGAGCAGTTCTTC. Combining the CDR3 with reference TRBV19 and TRBJ2-1 gives the whole variable domain DGGITQSPKYLFRKEGQNVTLSCEQNLNHDAMYWYRQDPGQGLRLIYYSQIVNDFQKGDIAEGYSVSREKKESFPLTVTSAQKNPTAFYLCASGSNNEQFFGPGTRLTVL.

This clonotype was counted ten times or more. The chain has TRBV5-4 and TRBJ2-1; TRBD1 matches 7 bases. The CDR3 extends over 15 amino acids. The ends lost 1 base at V and 10 bases at J; junction bases unmatched: 11. Per the germline V gene, CDR1 is SGHNT and CDR2 is YYREEE (reference sequence). CDR3 in amino acids: CASSLIRGPKGEQFF. Written as DNA, the CDR3 is TGTGCCAGCAGCTTGATTAGGGGGCCGAAGGGAGAGCAGTTCTTC.

This clonotype showed up many times. The rearrangement links TRBV11-3 to TRBJ2-1; the match to TRBD1 covers 8 bases. Germline values: CDR1 SGHNT, CDR2 YENEEA. The CDR3 is made up of 15 amino acids. The V gene end was trimmed by 5 bases and the J gene end by 10 bases; junction bases not matched to a gene: 13. CDR3 sequence reads: CASSKRAGGVWEQFF. For the CDR3, the DNA is TGTGCCAGCAGCAAACGGGCAGGGGGCGTTTGGGAGCAGTTCTTC.

At least ten counts were recorded for this clonotype. This rearrangement joins TRBV2 to TRBJ2-3; a possible D gene is TRBD2 (6 bases). The CDR3 has 14 amino acids. With 4 bases removed from V and 5 bases from J, the gap between germline ends came to 13 bases. Germline loops: CDR1 SNHLY, CDR2 FYNNEI. The CDR3 nucleotides are TGTGCCAGCAGTGTAATGCGGGGAGGAGATACGCAGTATTTT. This sequence encodes CASSVMRGGDTQYF.

This clonotype was seen a few times. The CDR3 DNA is TGTGCCAGCAGCAAAGGGGACGGGACTCCCTCGCGGTACGAGCAGTACTTC. Translation: CASSKGDGTPSRYEQYF. This chain joins TRBV21-1 and TRBJ2-7; TRBD2, as called in the table, went unchecked against the DNA. TRBV21-1 is a recognized pseudogene. The CDR3 has 17 amino acids.

This clonotype was recorded at least ten times. V and J are TRBV6-2 or TRBV6-3 and TRBJ2-2; 10 bases line up with TRBD2. V lost 10 bases to trimming and J lost 6 bases; unmatched junction nucleotides: 8. This CDR3 spans 14 amino acids. The germline V gene encodes CDR1 MNHEY and CDR2 SVGEGT. The CDR3 coding sequence is TGTGCCATCCAGGGACTAGCGACCTCCGGGGAGCTGTTTTTT. It is translated as CAIQGLATSGELFF.

This clonotype was recorded at least ten times. The chain couples TRBV3-1 to TRBJ2-7; 9 bases agree with TRBD1. The CDR3 is made up of 16 amino acids. Germline-derived CDR1 and CDR2 are LGHDT and YNNKEL (reference sequence). The junction had 13 bases not matched to a gene; V was cut back by 4 bases and J by 6 bases. CDR3 region: CASSLRTGTGPSEQYF. The CDR3 DNA follows: TGTGCCAGCAGCCTCAGAACCGGGACAGGGCCGAGCGAGCAGTACTTC.

This clonotype was recorded at least ten times. J is TRBJ1-6 and V is TRBV7-9; D may be TRBD1 (5 bases). The CDR3 totals 14 residues. Germline V gene lookup returns CDR1 SEHNR and CDR2 FQNEAQ (reference sequence). Between the trimmed V and J ends, which lost 1 base and 9 bases, there was a span of 10 bases. The CDR3 region is CASSLGGTSSPLHF. The CDR3 DNA reads as TGTGCCAGCAGCTTAGGGGGGACTTCTTCACCCCTCCACTTT.

Worth noting for this clonotype: A much larger clone differs by one base, so this may be a read error. This chain connects TRBV6-1 to TRBJ2-7, with TRBD2 matching 16 bases. The CDR3 extends over 17 amino acids. Germline CDR1 reads MNHNS; CDR2 reads SASEGT. CDR3 residues: CGSSLGTSGRGSYEQYF. The CDR3, as DNA: TGTGGCAGCAGCCTAGGGACTAGCGGGAGGGGTTCCTACGAGCAGTACTTC.

To note about this clonotype: Because the CDR3's place on the DNA is in doubt, the DNA is left out and the CDR3 is given as listed by TCRdb. The V gene is TRBV6-8, the J gene TRBJ2-2; the DNA was not used to check the table's D call, TRBD1. The CDR3 adds up to 15 amino acids, both ends counted. Germline V CDR1 and CDR2: MNHGY, SAAAGT. The chain's CDR3 is CASSIDRNTGELFFF.

The rearrangement links TRBV10-3 to TRBJ2-1; 9 nucleotides align to TRBD1. The V gene end was trimmed by 5 bases and the J gene end by 6 bases; junction bases not matched to a gene: 5. CDR3 length equals 14 residues. CDR1 is ENHRY and CDR2 is SYGVKD in the germline V gene. The CDR3 region has the DNA TGTGCCATCAGTTCGACAGGGGGTCTCAATGAGCAGTTCTTC. Its translation is CAISSTGGLNEQFF.

This clonotype has at least ten counts. The J gene is TRBJ2-2, the V gene TRBV6-2 or TRBV6-3; D may be TRBD1 or TRBD2 (5 bases each). V was shortened by 2 bases and J by 4 bases, with 14 bases between the two germline ends. CDR1 is MNHEY, CDR2 SVGEGT, per germline. The CDR3 covers 16 residues. CDR3 nucleotide sequence: TGTGCCAGCAGTTACGCGTATGGGGACCCCACCGGGGAGCTGTTTTTT. The encoded protein is CASSYAYGDPTGELFF.

This clonotype was found many times. J is TRBJ1-2 and V is TRBV9; D possibly corresponds to TRBD1 (5 bases). Trimming took off 0 bases at V and 3 bases at J, with 12 bases between the two ends. From germline, CDR1 is SGDLS and CDR2 YYNGEE. CDR3 length: 15 amino acids. The CDR3 DNA is TGTGCCAGCAGCGTAGATGGGGGGGTCGACTATGGCTACACCTTC. Its protein product is CASSVDGGVDYGYTF.

At least ten counts were recorded for this clonotype. The chain employs TRBV20-1 and TRBJ2-3; the match to TRBD2 covers 10 bases. The junction had 6 bases not matched to a gene; V was cut back by 3 bases and J by 3 bases. Germline CDR1 and CDR2: DFQATT and SNEGSKA (reference sequence). This CDR3 contains 15 residues. The CDR3 DNA is TGCAGTGCTAGTCAGCGGGAGGGCCTGACAGATACGCAGTATTTT. This translates into CSASQREGLTDTQYF.

This clonotype was seen repeatedly, ten times or more. This chain joins TRBV24-1 and TRBJ2-3; D call uncertain. V was shortened by 7 bases and J by 6 bases, with 13 bases between the two germline ends. Looked up from germline, CDR1 is KGHDR and CDR2 is SFDVKD. The CDR3 runs 13 residues. The CDR3 DNA sequence: TGTGCCACCAGCCACGAGGTCTTGGATACGCAGTATTTT. This encodes CATSHEVLDTQYF.

This clonotype was seen many times. The chain has TRBV6-4 and TRBJ2-7, with 8 bases identical to TRBD2. This CDR3 has 14 residues. Germline trimming cut 5 bases from V and 3 bases from J; bases unmatched to any gene: 6. Germline lookup yields CDR1 MRHNA and CDR2 SNTAGT. CDR3 DNA sequence: TGTGCCAGCAGTCGGGGACTAGTAGGCTACGAGCAGTACTTC. This gives the protein CASSRGLVGYEQYF.